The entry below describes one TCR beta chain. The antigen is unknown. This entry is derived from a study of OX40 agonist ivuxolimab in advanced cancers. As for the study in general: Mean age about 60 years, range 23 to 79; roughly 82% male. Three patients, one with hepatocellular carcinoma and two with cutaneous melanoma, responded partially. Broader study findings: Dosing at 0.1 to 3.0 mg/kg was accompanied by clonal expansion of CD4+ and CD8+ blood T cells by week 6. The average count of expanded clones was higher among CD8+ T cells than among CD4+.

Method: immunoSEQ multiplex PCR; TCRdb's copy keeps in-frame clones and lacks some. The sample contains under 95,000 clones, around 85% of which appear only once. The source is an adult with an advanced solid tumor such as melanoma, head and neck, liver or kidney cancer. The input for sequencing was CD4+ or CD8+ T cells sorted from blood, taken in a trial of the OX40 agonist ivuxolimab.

Here the CDR3 DNA reads TGTGCCAGCAGCCAAGGGGCCCGGGCTAGCGGGGGCCTCAATGAGCAGTTCTTC. It is translated as CASSQGARASGGLNEQFF. This chain connects TRBV4-2 to TRBJ2-1; the match to TRBD2 covers 10 bases. Germline loops: CDR1 LGHNA, CDR2 YNFKEQ. Trimming took 1 base from V and 6 from J; bases not matched to a gene: 12. This CDR3 comprises 18 residues.